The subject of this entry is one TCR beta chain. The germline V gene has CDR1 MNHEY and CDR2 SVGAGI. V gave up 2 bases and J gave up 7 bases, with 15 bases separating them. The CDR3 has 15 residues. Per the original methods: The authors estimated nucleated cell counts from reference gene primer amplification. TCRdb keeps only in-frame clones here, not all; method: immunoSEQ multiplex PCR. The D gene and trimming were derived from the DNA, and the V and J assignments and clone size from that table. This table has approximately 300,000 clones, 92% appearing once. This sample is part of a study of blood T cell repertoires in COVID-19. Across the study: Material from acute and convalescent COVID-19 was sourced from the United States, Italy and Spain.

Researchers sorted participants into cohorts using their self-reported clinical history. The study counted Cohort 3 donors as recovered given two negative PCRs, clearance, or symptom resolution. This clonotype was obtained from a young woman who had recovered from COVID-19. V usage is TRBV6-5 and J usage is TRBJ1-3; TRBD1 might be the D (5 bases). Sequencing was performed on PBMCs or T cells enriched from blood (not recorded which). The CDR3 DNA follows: TGTGCCAGCAGTTACCCCGGCGGGGCAGGTAACACCATATATTTT. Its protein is CASSYPGGAGNTIYF.